This T cell receptor (beta chain) was identified during a study of blood T cell repertoires in COVID-19. Study as a whole: Donors in the United States, Italy and Spain gave samples during acute or convalescent COVID-19. Sample material is recorded as cDNA or gDNA derived from T cells, B-cell-depleted T cells, or PBMCs.

Germline values: CDR1 SNHLY, CDR2 FYNNEI. CDR3 length: 14 amino acids. Trimming took off 4 bases at V and 0 bases at J, with 6 bases between the two ends. Per the original methods: The assay estimated nucleated cells by amplifying reference gene primers. The data were produced by immunoSEQ multiplex PCR, yet TCRdb's version contains in-frame clones alone and is incomplete. V and J calls and clone size are copied from that table; D and trimming were computed from the DNA. Here the sample spans 62,000 or so clones, under 80% being singletons. Sequencing was carried out using peripheral blood. The clonotype comes from a human donor in a cohort sampled during active COVID-19. The genes are TRBV2 and TRBJ1-4; D gene unclear. The CDR3, as DNA: TGTGCCAGCAGTGGGCAGACAACTAATGAAAAACTGTTTTTT. It codes for CASSGQTTNEKLFF.